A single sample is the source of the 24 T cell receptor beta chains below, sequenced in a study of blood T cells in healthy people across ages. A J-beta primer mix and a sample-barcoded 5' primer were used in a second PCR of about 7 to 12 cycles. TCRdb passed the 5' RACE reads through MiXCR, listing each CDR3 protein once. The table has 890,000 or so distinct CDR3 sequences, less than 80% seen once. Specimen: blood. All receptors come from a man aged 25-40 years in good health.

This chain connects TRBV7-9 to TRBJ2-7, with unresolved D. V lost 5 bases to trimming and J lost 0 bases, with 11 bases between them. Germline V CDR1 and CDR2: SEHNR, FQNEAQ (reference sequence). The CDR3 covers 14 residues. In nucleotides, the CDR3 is TGTGCCAGCAGCCCCATCTCAGGCTCCTACGAGCAGTACTTC. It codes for CASSPISGSYEQYF.

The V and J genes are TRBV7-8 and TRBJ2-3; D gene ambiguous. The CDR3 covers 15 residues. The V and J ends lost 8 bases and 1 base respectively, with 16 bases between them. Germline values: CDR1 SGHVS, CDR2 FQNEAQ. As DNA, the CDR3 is TGTGCCAGCGGCTCCGAACGGATCGGCACAGATACGCAGTATTTT. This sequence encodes CASGSERIGTDTQYF.

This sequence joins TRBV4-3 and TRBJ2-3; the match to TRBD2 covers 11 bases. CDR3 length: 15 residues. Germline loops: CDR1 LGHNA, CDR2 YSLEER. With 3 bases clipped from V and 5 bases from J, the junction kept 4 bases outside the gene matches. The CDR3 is CASSHIAGGRDTQYF. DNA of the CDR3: TGCGCCAGCAGCCACATAGCGGGGGGGAGAGATACGCAGTATTTT.

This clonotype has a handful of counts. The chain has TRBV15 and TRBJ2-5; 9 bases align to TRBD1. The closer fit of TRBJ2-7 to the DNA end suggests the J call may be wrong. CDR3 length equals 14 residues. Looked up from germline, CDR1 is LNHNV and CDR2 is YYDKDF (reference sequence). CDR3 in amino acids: CATSLGQGEDEQYF. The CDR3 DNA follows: TGTGCCACCAGCTTGGGACAGGGAGAGGACGAGCAGTACTTC.

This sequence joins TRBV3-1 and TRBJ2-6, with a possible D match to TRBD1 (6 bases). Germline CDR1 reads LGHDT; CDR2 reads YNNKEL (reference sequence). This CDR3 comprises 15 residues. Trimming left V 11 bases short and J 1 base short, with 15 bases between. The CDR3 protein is CAAQGTESGANVLTF. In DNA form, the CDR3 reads TGTGCCGCACAGGGTACAGAATCTGGGGCCAACGTCCTGACTTTC.

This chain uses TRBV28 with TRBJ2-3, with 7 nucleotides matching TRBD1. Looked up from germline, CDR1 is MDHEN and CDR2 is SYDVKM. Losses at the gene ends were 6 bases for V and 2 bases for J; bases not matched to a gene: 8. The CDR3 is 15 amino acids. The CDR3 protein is CASRPGTANTDTQYF. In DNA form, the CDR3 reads TGTGCCAGCAGGCCTGGGACAGCGAACACAGATACGCAGTATTTT.

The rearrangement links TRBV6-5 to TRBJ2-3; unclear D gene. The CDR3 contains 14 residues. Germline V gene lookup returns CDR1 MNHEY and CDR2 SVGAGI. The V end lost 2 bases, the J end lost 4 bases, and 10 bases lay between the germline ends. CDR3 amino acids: CASSYISSSDTQYF. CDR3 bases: TGTGCCAGCAGTTACATCTCTAGTTCAGATACGCAGTATTTT.

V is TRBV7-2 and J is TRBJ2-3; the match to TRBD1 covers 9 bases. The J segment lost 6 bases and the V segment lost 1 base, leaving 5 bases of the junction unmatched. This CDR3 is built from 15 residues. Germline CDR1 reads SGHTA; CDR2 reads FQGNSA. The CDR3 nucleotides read TGTGCCAGCAGCTTAGTTGGGACAGGGTGGGATACGCAGTATTTT. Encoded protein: CASSLVGTGWDTQYF.

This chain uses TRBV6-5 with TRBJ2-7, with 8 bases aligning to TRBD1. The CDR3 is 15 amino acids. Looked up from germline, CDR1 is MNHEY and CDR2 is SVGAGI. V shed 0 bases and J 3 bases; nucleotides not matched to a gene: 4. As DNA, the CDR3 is TGTGCCAGCAGTTACTCGATGACAGGGGTCTACGAGCAGTACTTC. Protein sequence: CASSYSMTGVYEQYF.

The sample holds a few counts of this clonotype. The CDR3 DNA is TGCGCCAGCAGCTTGGTAGGGACCCTCATGGGTGAGCAGTTCTTC. It is translated as CASSLVGTLMGEQFF. The gene calls are TRBV5-1 and TRBJ2-1; D may correspond to TRBD1 or TRBD2 (5 bases each). Trimming removed 0 bases from V and 9 bases from J, with 16 bases in between. This CDR3 is built from 15 residues. CDR1 and CDR2 (germline): SGHRS, YFSETQ.

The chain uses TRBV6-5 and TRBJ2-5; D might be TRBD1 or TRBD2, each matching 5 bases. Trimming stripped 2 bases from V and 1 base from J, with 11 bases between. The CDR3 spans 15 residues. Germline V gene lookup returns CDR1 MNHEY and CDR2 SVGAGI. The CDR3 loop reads CASSYVTGTQETQYF. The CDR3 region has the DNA TGTGCCAGCAGTTACGTCACCGGGACCCAAGAGACCCAGTACTTC.

The CDR3 is CASMGWQETQYF. Written as DNA, the CDR3 is TGTGCCAGCATGGGCTGGCAAGAGACCCAGTACTTC. The chain is built from TRBV6-2 or TRBV6-3 and TRBJ2-4; D call uncertain. The assigned J gene may be wrong: the sequence end matches TRBJ2-5 better. The CDR3 has 12 residues. CDR1 is MNHEY and CDR2 is SVGEGT in the germline V gene.

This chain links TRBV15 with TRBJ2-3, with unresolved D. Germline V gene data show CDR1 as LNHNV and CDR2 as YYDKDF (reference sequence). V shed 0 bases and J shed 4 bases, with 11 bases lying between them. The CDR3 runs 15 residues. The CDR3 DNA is TGTGCCACCAGCAGAGAGGTACCTCCTCCAGATACGCAGTATTTT. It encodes CATSREVPPPDTQYF. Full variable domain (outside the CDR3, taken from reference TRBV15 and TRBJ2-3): DAMVIQNPRYQVTQFGKPVTLSCSQTLNHNVMYWYQQKSSQAPKLLFHYYDKDFNNEADTPDNFQSRRPNTSFCFLDIRSPGLGDTAMYLCATSREVPPPDTQYFGPGTRLTVL.

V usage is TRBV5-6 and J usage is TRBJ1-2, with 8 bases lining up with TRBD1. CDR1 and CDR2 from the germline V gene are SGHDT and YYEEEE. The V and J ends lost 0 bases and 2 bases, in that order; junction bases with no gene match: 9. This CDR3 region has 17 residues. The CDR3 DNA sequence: TGTGCCAGCAGCTTGGCGGTCGGAGGGGACAGGAACTATGGCTACACCTTC. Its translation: CASSLAVGGDRNYGYTF.

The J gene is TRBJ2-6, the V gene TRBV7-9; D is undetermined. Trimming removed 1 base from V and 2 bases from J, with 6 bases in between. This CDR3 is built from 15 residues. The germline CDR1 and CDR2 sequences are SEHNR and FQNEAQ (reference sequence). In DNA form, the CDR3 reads TGTGCCAGCAGCTTAGGAGGTCCTGGGGCCAACGTCCTGACTTTC. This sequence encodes CASSLGGPGANVLTF.

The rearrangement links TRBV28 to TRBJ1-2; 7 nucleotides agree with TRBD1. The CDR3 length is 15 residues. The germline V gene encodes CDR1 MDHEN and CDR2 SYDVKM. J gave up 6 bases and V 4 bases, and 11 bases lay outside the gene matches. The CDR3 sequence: CASSYNHDRVHGYTF. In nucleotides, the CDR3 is TGTGCCAGCAGTTACAACCACGACAGGGTACATGGCTACACCTTC.

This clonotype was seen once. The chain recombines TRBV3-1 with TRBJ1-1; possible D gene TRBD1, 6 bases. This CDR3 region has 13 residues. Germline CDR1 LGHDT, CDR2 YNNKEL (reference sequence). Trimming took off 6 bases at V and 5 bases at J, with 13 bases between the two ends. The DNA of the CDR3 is TGTGCCAGCAGTGACCAGGGGAAGACTGAAGCTTTCTTT. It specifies CASSDQGKTEAFF.

CDR3 loop: CSAVGGVGYGYTF. The DNA of the CDR3 is TGCAGCGCCGTGGGGGGAGTGGGCTATGGCTACACCTTC. This sequence joins TRBV29-1 and TRBJ1-2; D perhaps matches TRBD1 (5 bases). The CDR3 loop spans 13 amino acids. The germline V gene encodes CDR1 SQVTM and CDR2 ANQGSEA. V lost 7 bases and J 4 bases, leaving 16 bases between the germline ends.

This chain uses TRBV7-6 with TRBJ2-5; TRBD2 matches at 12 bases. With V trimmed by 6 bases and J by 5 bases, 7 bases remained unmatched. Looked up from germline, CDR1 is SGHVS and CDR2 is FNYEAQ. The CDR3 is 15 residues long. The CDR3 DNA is TGTGCCAGCAGGTTACTAGCGGGGGGTCGGGAGACCCAGTACTTC. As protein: CASRLLAGGRETQYF.

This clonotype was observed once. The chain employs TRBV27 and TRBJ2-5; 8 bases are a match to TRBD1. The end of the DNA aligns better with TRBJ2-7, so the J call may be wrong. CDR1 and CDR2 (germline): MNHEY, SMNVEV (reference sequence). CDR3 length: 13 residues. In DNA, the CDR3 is TGTGCCAGCCGACCAGGGGGCAATGACGAGCAGTACTTC. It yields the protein CASRPGGNDEQYF.

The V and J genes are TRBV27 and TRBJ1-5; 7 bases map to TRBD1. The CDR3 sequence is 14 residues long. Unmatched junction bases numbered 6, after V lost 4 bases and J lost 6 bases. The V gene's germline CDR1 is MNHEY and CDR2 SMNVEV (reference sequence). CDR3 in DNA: TGTGCCAGCAGTTCGTCCACAGGGGTTCAGCCCCAGCATTTT. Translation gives CASSSSTGVQPQHF.

This CDR3 reads CASSDGTGRTDTQYF. The CDR3 DNA is TGTGCCAGCAGCGATGGGACAGGGAGGACAGATACGCAGTATTTT. The V call is TRBV9, the J call TRBJ2-3, with 9 nucleotides matching TRBD1. The CDR3 consists of 15 residues. Germline CDR1 SGDLS, CDR2 YYNGEE. V was pared by 3 bases and J by 3 bases, with 5 bases of the junction left unmatched.

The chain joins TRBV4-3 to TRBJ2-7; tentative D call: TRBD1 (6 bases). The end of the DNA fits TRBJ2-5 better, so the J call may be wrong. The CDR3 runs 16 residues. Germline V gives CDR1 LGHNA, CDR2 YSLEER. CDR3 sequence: CASSHDRVQRGETQYF. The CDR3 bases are TGCGCCAGCAGCCATGATAGGGTCCAAAGGGGGGAGACCCAGTACTTC.

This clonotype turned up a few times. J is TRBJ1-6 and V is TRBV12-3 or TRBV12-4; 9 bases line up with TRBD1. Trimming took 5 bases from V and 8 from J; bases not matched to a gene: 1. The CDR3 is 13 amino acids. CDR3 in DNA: TGTGCCAGCAGTCGGACAGGGGATTCACCCCTCCACTTT. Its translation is CASSRTGDSPLHF.